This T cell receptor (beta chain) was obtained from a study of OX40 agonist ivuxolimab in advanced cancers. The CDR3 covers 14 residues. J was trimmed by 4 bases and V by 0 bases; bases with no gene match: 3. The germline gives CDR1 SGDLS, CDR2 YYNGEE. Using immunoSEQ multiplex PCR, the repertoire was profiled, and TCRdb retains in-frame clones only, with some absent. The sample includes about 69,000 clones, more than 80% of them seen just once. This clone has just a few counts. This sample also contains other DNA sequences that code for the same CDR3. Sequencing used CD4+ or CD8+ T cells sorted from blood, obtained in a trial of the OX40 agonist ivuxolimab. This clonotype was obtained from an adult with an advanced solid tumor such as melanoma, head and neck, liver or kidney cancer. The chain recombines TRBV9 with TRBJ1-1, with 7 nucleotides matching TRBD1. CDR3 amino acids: CASSVGQGGTEAFF. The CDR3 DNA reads TGTGCCAGCAGCGTAGGGCAGGGGGGCACTGAAGCTTTCTTT.